This is a list of T cell receptor beta chains from one sample in a study of T cell changes during pregnancy in multiple sclerosis. Assay used: immunoSEQ multiplex PCR; TCRdb lists only in-frame clones, some missing. The sample has 28,000 or so clones; around nine tenths are singletons. The sequences come from CD8+ T cells from peripheral blood mononuclear cells, collected in the second trimester of pregnancy. These receptors were obtained from a female donor with multiple sclerosis, enrolled in a pregnancy study. CDR3s include the opening cysteine and the closing phenylalanine or tryptophan. Each record gives: clone size, D gene, J gene, V gene, CDR3 DNA, CDR3 protein. The D gene is left open where the match is weak. Expanded clones are given a class, and other clones once, few, many or no size at all.

>NA|TRBD1|TRBJ1-5|TRBV19
TGTGCCAGTAGCTCGCGGGACAGGGGCGATCAGCCCCAGCATTTT
CASSSRDRGDQPQHF
>NA|TRBD2|TRBJ2-7|TRBV15
TGTGCCACCAGCAGCGGGACTAGCGCCTACGAGCAGTACTTC
CATSSGTSAYEQYF
>NA|NA|TRBJ2-7|TRBV11-1
TGTGCCAGCAGCTTAAATGACTTCTACGAGCAGTACTTC
CASSLNDFYEQYF
>NA|NA|TRBJ2-2|TRBV6-5
TGTGCCAGCACCCGGAGGGGCTTGAACACCGGGGAGCTGTTTTTT
CASTRRGLNTGELFF
>NA|NA|TRBJ2-7|TRBV6-1
TGTGCCAGCATATTACAACAGGGTGGCTACGAGCAGTACTTC
CASILQQGGYEQYF
>NA|TRBD1|TRBJ1-2|TRBV4-3
TGCGCCAGCAGCCACAGATCAGGGGGGCCTGACTATGGCTACACCTTC
CASSHRSGGPDYGYTF
>NA|TRBD1|TRBJ2-1|TRBV27
TGTGCCAGCTCGGACAGGGCGGCCTACAATGAGCAGTTCTTC
CASSDRAAYNEQFF
>NA|NA|TRBJ2-7|TRBV30
TGTGCCTGGAGTGTTCTCCACGAGCAGTACTTC
CAWSVLHEQYF
>once|TRBD1|TRBJ1-4|TRBV10-3
TGTGCCATCAGTGAGTCCGGGACAGTGGGCGAAAAACTGTTTTTT
CAISESGTVGEKLFF
>NA|NA|TRBJ2-6|TRBV7-6
TGTGCCAGCAGCTTAGGGGGGCAGGTCCCGTCTGGGGCCAACGTCCTGACTTTC
CASSLGGQVPSGANVLTF
>NA|NA|TRBJ2-3|TRBV14
TGTGCCAGCAGCCAGGCGCGGCCCACAGATACGCAGTATTTT
CASSQARPTDTQYF
>NA|NA|TRBJ2-7|TRBV14
TGTGCCAGCAGCCCCGCGAAGAGCGAGCAGTACTTC
CASSPAKSEQYF
>NA|TRBD1|TRBJ1-2|TRBV30
TGTGCCTGGGACAGGGGGCACAACTATGGCTACACCTTC
CAWDRGHNYGYTF
>once|TRBD1|TRBJ1-2|TRBV27
TGTGCCAGCAGTTTTGGACAGGGAGGCTTCTATGGCTACACCTTC
CASSFGQGGFYGYTF
>medium-sized|TRBD2|TRBJ2-7|TRBV6-1
TGTGCCAGCAGTGAAGGTTACGGGGGGGACGAGCAGTACTTC
CASSEGYGGDEQYF
>NA|NA|TRBJ2-1|TRBV7-9
TGTGCCAGCAGCCCCCCAGGTGTTTACAATGAGCAGTTCTTC
CASSPPGVYNEQFF